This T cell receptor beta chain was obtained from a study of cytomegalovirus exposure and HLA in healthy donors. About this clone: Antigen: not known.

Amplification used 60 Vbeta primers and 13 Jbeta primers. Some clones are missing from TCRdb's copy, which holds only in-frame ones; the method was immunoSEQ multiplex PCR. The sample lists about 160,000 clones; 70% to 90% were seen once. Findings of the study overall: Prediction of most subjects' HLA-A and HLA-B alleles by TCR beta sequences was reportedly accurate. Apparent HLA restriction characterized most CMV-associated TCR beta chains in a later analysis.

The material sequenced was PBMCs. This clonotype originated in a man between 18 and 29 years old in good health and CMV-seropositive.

The CDR3 nucleotides read TGTGCCAGCAGCTTATTACAGAGCTACACCTTC. Amino acid sequence: CASSLLQSYTF. V is TRBV7-2 and J is TRBJ1-2; D gene uncertain. This CDR3 comprises 11 residues. Germline CDR1 SGHTA, CDR2 FQGNSA. Trimming shortened V by 2 bases and J by 9 bases, and 7 bases separated the two germline ends.